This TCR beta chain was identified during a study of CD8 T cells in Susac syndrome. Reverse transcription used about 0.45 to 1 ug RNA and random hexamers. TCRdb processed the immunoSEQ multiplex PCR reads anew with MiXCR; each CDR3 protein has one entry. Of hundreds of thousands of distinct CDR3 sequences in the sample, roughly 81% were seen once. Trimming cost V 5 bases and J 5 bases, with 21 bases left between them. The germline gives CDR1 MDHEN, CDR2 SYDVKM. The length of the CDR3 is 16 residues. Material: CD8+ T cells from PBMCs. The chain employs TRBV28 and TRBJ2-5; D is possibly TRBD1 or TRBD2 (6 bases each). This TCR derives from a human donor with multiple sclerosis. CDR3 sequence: CASSPPGGTIGETQYF. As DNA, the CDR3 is TGTGCCAGCAGTCCGCCTGGGGGGACAATAGGCGAGACCCAGTACTTC.